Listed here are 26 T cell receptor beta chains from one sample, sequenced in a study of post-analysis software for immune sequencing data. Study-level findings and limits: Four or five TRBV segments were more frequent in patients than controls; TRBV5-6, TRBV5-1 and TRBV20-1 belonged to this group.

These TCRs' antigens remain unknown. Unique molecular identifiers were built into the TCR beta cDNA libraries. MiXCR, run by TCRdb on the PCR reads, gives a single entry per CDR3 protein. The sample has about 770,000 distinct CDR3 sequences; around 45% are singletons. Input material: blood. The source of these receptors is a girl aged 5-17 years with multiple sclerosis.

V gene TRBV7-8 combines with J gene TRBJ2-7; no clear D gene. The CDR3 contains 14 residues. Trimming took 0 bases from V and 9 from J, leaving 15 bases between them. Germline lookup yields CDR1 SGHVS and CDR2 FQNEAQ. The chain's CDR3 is CASSLAQGGSGQYF. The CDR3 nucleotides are TGTGCCAGCAGCTTAGCACAAGGCGGCTCGGGGCAGTACTTC.

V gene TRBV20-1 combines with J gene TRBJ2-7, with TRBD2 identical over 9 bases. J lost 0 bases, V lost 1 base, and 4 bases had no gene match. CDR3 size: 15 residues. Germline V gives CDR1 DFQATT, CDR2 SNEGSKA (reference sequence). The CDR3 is CSARGLADTSYEQYF. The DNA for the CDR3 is TGCAGTGCTAGAGGACTAGCGGACACCTCCTACGAGCAGTACTTC.

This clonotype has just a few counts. CDR3 sequence reads: CSVELTPYEQYF. The CDR3 region has the DNA TGCAGCGTTGAGTTAACCCCCTACGAGCAGTACTTC. The chain recombines TRBV29-1 with TRBJ2-7; D is unclear. Germline V gene data show CDR1 as SQVTM and CDR2 as ANQGSEA. Deletions cut 3 bases from V and 2 bases from J, with 8 bases between. The CDR3 runs 12 residues.

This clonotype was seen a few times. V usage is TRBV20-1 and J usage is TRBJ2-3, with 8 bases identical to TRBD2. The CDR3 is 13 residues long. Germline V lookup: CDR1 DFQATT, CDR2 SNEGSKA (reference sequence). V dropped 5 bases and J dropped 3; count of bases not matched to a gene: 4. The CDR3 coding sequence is TGCAGTGCTGTCGGCGGGGGGACAGATACGCAGTATTTT. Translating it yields CSAVGGGTDTQYF.

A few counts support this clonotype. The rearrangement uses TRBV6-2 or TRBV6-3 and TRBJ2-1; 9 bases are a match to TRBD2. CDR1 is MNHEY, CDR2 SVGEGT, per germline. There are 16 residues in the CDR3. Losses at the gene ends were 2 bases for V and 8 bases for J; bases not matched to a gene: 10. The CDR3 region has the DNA TGTGCCAGCAGTTACAACCCAGCGGGAGGACGCCATGAGCAGTTCTTC. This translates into CASSYNPAGGRHEQFF.

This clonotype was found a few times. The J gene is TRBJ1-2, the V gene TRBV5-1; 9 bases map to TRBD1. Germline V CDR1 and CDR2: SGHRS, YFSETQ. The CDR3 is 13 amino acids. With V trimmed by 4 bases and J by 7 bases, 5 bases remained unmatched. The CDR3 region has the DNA TGCGCCAGCAGCCTCCCGGACAGGGGTGGCTACACCTTC. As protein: CASSLPDRGGYTF.

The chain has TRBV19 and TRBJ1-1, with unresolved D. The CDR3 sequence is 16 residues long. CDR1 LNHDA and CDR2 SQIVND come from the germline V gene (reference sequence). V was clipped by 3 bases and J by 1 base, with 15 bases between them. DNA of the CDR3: TGTGCCAGTAGTATCCGGGCCGCGCGGTCGAACACTGAAGCTTTCTTT. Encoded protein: CASSIRAARSNTEAFF.

The CDR3 DNA follows: TGTGCCAGCAGCCCGGGACTATTACGCGCTGCAGATACGCAGTATTTT. Protein product: CASSPGLLRAADTQYF. This chain joins TRBV7-2 and TRBJ2-3, with 7 positions matching TRBD2. The V gene end was trimmed by 5 bases and the J gene end by 4 bases; junction bases not matched to a gene: 12. Germline CDR1 and CDR2: SGHTA and FQGNSA. The CDR3 runs to 16 residues.

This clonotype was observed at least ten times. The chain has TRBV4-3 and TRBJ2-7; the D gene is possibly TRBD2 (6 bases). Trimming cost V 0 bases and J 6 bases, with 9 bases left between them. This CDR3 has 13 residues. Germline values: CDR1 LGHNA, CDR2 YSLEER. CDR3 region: CASSQEEGTEQYF. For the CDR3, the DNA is TGCGCCAGCAGCCAAGAGGAGGGGACCGAGCAGTACTTC.

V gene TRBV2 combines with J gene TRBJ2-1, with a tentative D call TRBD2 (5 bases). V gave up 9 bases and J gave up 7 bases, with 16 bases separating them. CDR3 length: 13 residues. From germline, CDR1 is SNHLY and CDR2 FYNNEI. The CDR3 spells CASQTLSGNEQFF. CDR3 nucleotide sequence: TGTGCCAGTCAGACTCTCTCGGGGAATGAGCAGTTCTTC. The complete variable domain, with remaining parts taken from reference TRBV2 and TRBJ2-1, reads EPEVTQTPSHQVTQMGQEVILRCVPISNHLYFYWYRQILGQKVEFLVSFYNNEISEKSEIFDDQFSVERPDGSNFTLKIRSTKLEDSAMYFCASQTLSGNEQFFGPGTRLTVL.

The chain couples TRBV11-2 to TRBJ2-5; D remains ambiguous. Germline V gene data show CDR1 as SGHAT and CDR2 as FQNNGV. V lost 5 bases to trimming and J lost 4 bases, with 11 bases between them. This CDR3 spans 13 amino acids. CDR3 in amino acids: CASSRRVRETQYF. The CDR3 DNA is TGTGCCAGCAGCCGAAGGGTTCGAGAGACCCAGTACTTC.

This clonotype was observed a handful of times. CDR3 DNA sequence: TGTGCCAGCAGCTCCCAGGGACTAGCGGGAGTTGGAGAGACCCAGTACTTC. Its protein product is CASSSQGLAGVGETQYF. The chain has TRBV4-2 and TRBJ2-5; 14 bases line up with TRBD2. CDR3 length: 17 residues. Germline CDR1 reads LGHNA; CDR2 reads YNFKEQ. The V gene end was trimmed by 5 bases and the J gene end by 4 bases; junction bases not matched to a gene: 9.

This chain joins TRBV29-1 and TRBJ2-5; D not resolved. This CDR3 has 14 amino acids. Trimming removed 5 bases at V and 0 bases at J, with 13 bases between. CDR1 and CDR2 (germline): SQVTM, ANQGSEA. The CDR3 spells CSVFSGRNQETQYF. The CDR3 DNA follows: TGCAGCGTTTTCAGTGGCAGGAACCAAGAGACCCAGTACTTC. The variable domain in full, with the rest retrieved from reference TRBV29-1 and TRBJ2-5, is SAVISQKPSRDICQRGTSLTIQCQVDSQVTMMFWYRQQPGQSLTLIATANQGSEATYESGFVIDKFPISRPNLTFSTLTVSNMSPEDSSIYLCSVFSGRNQETQYFGPGTRLLVL.

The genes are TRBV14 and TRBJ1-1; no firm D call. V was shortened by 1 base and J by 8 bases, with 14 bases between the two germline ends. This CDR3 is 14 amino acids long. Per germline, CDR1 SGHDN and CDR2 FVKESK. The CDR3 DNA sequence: TGTGCCAGCAGCCAAGTTGGGTCTTATTCCGAAGCTTTCTTT. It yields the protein CASSQVGSYSEAFF.

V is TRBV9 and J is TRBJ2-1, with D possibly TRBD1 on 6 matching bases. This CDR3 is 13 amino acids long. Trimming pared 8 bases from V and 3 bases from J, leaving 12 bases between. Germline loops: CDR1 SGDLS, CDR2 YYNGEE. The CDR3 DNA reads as TGTGCCAGTTCTGGGACAAGCTACAATGAGCAGTTCTTC. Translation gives CASSGTSYNEQFF.

The CDR3 is CSAMGRGAYEQYF. CDR3 DNA: TGCAGTGCTATGGGCAGGGGTGCCTACGAGCAGTACTTC. This sequence joins TRBV20-1 and TRBJ2-7, with a tentative D call TRBD1 (6 bases). Trimming stripped 4 bases from V and 2 bases from J, with 12 bases between. This CDR3 is 13 amino acids long. Looked up from germline, CDR1 is DFQATT and CDR2 is SNEGSKA (reference sequence).

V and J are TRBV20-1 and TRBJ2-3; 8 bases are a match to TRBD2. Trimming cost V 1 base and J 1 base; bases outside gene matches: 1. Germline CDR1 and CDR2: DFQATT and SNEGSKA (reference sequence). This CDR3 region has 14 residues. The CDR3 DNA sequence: TGCAGTGCTAGAGGGACTAGCCGCACAGATACGCAGTATTTT. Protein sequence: CSARGTSRTDTQYF.

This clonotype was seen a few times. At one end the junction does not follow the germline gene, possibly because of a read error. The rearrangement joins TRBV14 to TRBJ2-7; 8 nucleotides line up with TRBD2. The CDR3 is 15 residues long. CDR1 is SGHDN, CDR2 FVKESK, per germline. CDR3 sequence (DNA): TGTGCCAGCAGCCCCGGGGGGGTTGTGTCCTACGGGCAGTACTTC. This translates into CASSPGGVVSYGQYF.

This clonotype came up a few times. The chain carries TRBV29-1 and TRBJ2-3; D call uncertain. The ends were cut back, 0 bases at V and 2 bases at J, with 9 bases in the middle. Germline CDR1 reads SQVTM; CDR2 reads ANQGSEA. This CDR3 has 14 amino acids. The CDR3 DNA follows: TGCAGCGTTGAAGACAGCGCGGCCACAGATACGCAGTATTTT. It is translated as CSVEDSAATDTQYF.

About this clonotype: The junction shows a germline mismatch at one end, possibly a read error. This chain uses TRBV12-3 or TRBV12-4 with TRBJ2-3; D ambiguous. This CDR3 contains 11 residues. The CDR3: CASGVGDTEYF. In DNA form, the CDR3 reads TGTGCCAGTGGGGTTGGAGATACGGAGTATTTT.

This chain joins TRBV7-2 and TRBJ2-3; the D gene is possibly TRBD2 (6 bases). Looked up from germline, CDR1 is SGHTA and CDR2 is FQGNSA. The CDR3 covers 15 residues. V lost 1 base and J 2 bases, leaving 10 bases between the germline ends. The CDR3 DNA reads TGTGCCAGCAGCTTAGTACTAGCCAACACAGATACGCAGTATTTT. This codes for CASSLVLANTDTQYF. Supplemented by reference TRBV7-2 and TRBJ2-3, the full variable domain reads GAGVSQSPSNKVTEKGKDVELRCDPISGHTALYWYRQSLGQGLEFLIYFQGNSAPDKSGLPSDRFSAERTGGSVSTLTIQRTQQEDSAVYLCASSLVLANTDTQYFGPGTRLTVL.

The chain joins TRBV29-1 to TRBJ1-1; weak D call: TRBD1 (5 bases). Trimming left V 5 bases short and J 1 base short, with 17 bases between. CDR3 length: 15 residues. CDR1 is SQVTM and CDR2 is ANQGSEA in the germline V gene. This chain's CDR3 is CSVLSRGPPNTEAFF. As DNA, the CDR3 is TGCAGCGTTCTCTCTAGGGGACCGCCGAACACTGAAGCTTTCTTT.

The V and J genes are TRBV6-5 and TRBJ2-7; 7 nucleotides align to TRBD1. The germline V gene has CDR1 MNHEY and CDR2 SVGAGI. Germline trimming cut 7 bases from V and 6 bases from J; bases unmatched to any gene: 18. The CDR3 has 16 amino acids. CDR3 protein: CASTQGDSFRSSEQYF. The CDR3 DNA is TGTGCCAGCACCCAGGGGGACAGCTTCCGATCTAGCGAGCAGTACTTC.

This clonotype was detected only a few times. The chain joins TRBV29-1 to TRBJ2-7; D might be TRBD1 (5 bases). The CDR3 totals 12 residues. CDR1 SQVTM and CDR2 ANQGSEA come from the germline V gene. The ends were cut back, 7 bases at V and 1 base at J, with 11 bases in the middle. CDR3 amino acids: CSARTNSYEQYF. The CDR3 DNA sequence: TGCAGCGCTAGGACAAATTCCTACGAGCAGTACTTC.

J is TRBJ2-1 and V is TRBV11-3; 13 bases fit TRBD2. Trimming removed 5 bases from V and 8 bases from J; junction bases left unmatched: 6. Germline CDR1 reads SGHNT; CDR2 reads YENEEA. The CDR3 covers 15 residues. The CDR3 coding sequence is TGTGCCAGCAGCCGCCGGACTAGCGGGAGCTATGAGCAGTTCTTC. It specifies CASSRRTSGSYEQFF.

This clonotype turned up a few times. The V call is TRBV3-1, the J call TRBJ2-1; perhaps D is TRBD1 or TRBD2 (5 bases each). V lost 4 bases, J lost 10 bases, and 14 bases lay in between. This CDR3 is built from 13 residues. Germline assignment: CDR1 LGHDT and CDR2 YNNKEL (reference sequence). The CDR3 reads CASSRGPHGEQFF. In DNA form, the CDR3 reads TGTGCCAGCAGCCGGGGACCGCATGGGGAGCAGTTCTTC.